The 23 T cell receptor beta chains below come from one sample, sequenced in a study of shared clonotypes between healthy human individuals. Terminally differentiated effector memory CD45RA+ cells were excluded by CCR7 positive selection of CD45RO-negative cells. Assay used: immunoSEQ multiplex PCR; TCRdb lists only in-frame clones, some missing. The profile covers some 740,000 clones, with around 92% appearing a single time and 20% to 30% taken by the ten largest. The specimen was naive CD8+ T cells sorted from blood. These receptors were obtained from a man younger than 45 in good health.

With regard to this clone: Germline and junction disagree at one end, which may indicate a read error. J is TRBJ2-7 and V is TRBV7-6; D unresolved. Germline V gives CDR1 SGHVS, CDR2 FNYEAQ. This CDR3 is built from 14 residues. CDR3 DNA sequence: TGTGCCAGCAGCTTAGAGGCCTACTCCCACGAGCAGTACTTC. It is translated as CASSLEAYSHEQYF.

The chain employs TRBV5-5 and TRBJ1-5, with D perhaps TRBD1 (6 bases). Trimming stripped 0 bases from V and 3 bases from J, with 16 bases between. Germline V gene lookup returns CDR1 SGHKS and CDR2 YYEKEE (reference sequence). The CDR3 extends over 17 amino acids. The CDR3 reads CASSLEGGRGSNQPQHF. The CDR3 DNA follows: TGTGCCAGCAGCTTGGAGGGGGGTCGGGGCTCCAATCAGCCCCAGCATTTT.

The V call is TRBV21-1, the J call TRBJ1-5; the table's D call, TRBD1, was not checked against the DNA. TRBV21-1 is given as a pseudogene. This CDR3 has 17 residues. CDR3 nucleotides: TGTGCCAGCAGCAAAGCATTGAGGCAGGGGGTTGGTCAGCCCCAGCATTTT. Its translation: CASSKALRQGVGQPQHF.

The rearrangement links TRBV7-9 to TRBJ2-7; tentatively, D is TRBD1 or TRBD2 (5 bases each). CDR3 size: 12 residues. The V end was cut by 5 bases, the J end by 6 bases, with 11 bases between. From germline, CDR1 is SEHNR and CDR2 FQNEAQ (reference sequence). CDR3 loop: CASSPSGAEQYF. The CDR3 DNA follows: TGTGCCAGCAGCCCCTCCGGGGCCGAGCAGTACTTC.

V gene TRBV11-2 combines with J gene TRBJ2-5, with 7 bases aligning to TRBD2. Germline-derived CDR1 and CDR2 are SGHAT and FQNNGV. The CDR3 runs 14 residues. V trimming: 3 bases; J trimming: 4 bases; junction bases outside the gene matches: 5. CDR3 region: CASSLFKRGETQYF. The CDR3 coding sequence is TGTGCCAGCAGCTTGTTCAAGCGGGGAGAGACCCAGTACTTC.

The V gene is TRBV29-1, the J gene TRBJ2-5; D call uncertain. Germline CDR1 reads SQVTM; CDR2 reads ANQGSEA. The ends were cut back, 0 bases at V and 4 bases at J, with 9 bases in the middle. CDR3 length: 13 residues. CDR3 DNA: TGCAGCGTTGAAGAGGGATCGGGAGAGACCCAGTACTTC. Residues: CSVEEGSGETQYF.

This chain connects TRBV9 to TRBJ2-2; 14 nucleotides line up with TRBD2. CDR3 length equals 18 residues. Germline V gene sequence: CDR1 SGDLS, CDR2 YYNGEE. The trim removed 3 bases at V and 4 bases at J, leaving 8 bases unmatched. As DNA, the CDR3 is TGTGCCAGCAGCGGGCGACTAGCGGGAGGGCCGGCCACCGGGGAGCTGTTTTTT. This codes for CASSGRLAGGPATGELFF.

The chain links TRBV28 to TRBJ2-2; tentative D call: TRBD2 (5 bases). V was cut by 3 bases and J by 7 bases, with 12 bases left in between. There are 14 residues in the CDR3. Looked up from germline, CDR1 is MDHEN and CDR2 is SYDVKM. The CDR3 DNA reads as TGTGCCAGCAGTTTGAGGGCAGGCGGCGGGGAGCTGTTTTTT. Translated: CASSLRAGGGELFF.

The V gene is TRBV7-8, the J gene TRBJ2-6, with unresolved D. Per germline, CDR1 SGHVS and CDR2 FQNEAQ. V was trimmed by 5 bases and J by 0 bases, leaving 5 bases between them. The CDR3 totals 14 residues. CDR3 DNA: TGTGCCAGCAGCCGGTACTCTGGGGCCAACGTCCTGACTTTC. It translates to CASSRYSGANVLTF.

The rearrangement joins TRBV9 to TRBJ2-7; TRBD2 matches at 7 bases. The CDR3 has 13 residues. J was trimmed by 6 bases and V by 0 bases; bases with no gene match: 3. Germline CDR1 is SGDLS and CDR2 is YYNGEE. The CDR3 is CASSVGRTSEQYF. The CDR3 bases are TGTGCCAGCAGCGTAGGCAGGACTAGCGAGCAGTACTTC.

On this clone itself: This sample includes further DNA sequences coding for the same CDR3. The DNA of the CDR3 is TGCAGCGTTGAAGGGGGGACAGGGTCGAGAGGCTACACCTTC. Its protein product is CSVEGGTGSRGYTF. This chain links TRBV29-1 with TRBJ1-2; 9 nucleotides match TRBD1. Trimming took 1 base from V and 8 from J; bases not matched to a gene: 8. Germline V gene sequence: CDR1 SQVTM, CDR2 ANQGSEA. The CDR3 spans 14 residues.

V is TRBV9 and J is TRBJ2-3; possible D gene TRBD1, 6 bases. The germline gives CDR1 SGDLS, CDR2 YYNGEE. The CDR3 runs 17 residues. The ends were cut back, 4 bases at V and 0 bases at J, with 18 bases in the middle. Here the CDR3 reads CASSSPKRGTSTDTQYF. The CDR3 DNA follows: TGTGCCAGCAGCTCACCGAAGAGGGGGACAAGCACAGATACGCAGTATTTT.

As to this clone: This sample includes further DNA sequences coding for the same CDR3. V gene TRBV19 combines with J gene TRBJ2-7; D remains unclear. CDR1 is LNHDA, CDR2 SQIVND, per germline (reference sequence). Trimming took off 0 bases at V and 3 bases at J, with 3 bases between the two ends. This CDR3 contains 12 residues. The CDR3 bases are TGTGCCAGTAGTATAGATGGCTACGAGCAGTACTTC. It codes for CASSIDGYEQYF.

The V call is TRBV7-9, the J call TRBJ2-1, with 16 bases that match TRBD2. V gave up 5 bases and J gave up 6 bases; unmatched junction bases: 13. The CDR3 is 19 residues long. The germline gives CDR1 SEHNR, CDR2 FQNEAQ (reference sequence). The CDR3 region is CASSPRDTGLAGGRNEQFF. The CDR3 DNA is TGTGCCAGCAGCCCGAGGGACACGGGACTAGCGGGAGGGCGCAATGAGCAGTTCTTC.

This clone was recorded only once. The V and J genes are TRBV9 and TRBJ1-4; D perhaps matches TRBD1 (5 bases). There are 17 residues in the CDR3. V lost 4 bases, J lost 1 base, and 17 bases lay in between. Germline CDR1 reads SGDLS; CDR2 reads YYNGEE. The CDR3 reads CASSPQGGSGTNEKLFF. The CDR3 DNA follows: TGTGCCAGCAGCCCGCAGGGTGGTTCGGGAACTAATGAAAAACTGTTTTTT.

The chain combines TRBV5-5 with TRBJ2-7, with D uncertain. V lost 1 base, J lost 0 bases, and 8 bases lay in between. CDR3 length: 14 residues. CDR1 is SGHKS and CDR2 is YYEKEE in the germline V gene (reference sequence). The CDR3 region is CASSLTPGSYEQYF. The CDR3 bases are TGTGCCAGCAGCTTGACGCCCGGCTCCTACGAGCAGTACTTC.

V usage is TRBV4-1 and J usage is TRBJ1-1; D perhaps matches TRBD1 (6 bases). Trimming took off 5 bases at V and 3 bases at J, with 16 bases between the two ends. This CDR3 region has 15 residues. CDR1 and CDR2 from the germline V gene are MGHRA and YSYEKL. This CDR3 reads CASSYRAVLDTEAFF. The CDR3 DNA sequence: TGCGCCAGCAGCTACAGGGCGGTATTGGACACTGAAGCTTTCTTT.

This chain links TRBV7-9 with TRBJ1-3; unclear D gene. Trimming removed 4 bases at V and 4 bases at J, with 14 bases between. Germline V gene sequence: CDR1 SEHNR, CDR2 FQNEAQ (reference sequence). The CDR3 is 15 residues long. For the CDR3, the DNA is TGTGCCAGCAGCTCCGCGGGGAGGGAGGGAAACACCATATATTTT. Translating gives CASSSAGREGNTIYF.

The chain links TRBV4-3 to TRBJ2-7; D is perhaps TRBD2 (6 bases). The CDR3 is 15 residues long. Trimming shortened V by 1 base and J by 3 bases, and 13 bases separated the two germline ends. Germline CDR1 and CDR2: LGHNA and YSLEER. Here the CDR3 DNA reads TGCGCCAGCAGCCAAGCTTGGGGAGGAATCTACGAGCAGTACTTC. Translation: CASSQAWGGIYEQYF.

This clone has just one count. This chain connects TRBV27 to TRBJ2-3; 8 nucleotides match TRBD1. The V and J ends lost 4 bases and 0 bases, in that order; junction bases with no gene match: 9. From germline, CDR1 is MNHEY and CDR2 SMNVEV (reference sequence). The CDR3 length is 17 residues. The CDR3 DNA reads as TGTGCCAGCAGTTCAATTCGGACAGGGTGGAGCACAGATACGCAGTATTTT. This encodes CASSSIRTGWSTDTQYF.

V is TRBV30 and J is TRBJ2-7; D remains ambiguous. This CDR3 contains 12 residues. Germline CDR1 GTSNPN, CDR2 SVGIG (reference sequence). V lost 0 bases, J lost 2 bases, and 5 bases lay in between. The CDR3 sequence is CAWSVKTYEQYF. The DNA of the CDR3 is TGTGCCTGGAGTGTTAAAACCTACGAGCAGTACTTC.

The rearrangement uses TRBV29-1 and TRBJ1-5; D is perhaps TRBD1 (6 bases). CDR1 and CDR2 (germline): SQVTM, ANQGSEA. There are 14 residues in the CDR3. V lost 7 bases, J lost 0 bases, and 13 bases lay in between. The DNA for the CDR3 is TGCAGCGCAATGGGACAAGATAGCAATCAGCCCCAGCATTTT. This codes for CSAMGQDSNQPQHF.

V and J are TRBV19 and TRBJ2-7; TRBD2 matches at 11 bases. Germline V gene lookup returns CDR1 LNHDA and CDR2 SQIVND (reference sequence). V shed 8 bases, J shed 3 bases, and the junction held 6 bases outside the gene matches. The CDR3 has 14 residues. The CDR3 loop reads CASATSGSSYEQYF. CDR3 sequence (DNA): TGTGCCAGTGCAACTAGCGGGAGCAGCTACGAGCAGTACTTC.